The sequence of this T cell receptor (beta chain) was determined in a study of OX40 agonist ivuxolimab in advanced cancers. The protocol was immunoSEQ multiplex PCR, while the TCRdb copy is restricted to in-frame clones and leaves out a portion. The sample yields around 67,000 clones, 70% to 90% seen once. The origin of this receptor is an adult with an advanced solid tumor such as melanoma, head and neck, liver or kidney cancer. The sample in question was CD4+ or CD8+ T cells sorted from blood, obtained in a trial of the OX40 agonist ivuxolimab.

CDR3 in amino acids: CASSAGQGYTGELFF. The CDR3 nucleotides read TGCGCCAGCAGCGCCGGACAGGGCTACACCGGGGAGCTGTTTTTT. The chain carries TRBV5-1 and TRBJ2-2; 8 nucleotides align to TRBD1. The V gene end was trimmed by 4 bases and the J gene end by 3 bases; junction bases not matched to a gene: 5. CDR1 is SGHRS and CDR2 is YFSETQ in the germline V gene. This CDR3 is built from 15 residues.